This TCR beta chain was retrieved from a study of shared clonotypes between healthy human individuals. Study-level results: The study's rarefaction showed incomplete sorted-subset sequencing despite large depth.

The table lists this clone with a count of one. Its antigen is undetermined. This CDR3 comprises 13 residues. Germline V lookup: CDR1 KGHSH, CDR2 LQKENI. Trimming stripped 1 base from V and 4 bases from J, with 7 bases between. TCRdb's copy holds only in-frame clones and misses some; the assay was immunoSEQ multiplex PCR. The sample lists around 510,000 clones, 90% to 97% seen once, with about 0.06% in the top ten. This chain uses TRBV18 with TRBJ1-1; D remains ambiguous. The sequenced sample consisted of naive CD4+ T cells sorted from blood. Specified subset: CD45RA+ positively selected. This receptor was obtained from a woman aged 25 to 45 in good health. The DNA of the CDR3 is TGTGCCAGCTCACCACAGGGTCCCACTGAAGCTTTCTTT. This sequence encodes CASSPQGPTEAFF.